This TCR beta chain was found in a study of sequential checkpoint blockade in melanoma (dated by TCRdb to about 2019). For the study in its entirety: Patients were assigned by 1:1 randomization to either first-line nivolumab followed by ipilimumab (arm A) or ipilimumab followed by nivolumab (arm B). Maintenance nivolumab came after both trial sequences. DNA from 75 to 100 melanoma tumor samples collected before treatment underwent TCRbeta immunosequencing. Matched tumor biopsies were taken from 20 or so patients before treatment and at week 13, after single-agent nivolumab (arm A) or ipilimumab (arm B). About 80% of the matched tumor biopsy pairs taken before and after treatment were from the same lesion. On the study overall, not on this receptor specifically: Within-arm analyses of tumor T-cell fraction were limited by small sample sizes and reduced statistical power. Tumor T-cell fraction and clonality were found to correlate with PD-L1 staining and CD8+ T-cell counts but not with mutational load. Among patients in the nivolumab-first arm (arm A), tumor TIL clonality before treatment was associated with response (P = .04). Patients whose tumor T-cell fraction and clonality increased by week 13 were about 30 times more likely to achieve clinical benefit. The response-prediction model combining TCR metrics and mutation burden needs validation in larger, independent patient cohorts.

A single count supports this clone. Its antigen is currently not known. No clone much larger than this one lies a single base away; base qualities are absent. In the paper's terms, the treatment or condition label means: randomized to nivolumab then ipilimumab (arm A) or the reverse (arm B). Prior DNA-damaging chemotherapy had not been received by any trial patient. The samples were obtained from melanoma patients enrolled in CheckMate 064, an open-label, randomized phase II trial testing sequential checkpoint blockade. Tumor TCR sequencing used genomic DNA from formalin-fixed paraffin-embedded (FFPE) tissue samples. TCRbeta CDR3 regions were immunosequenced from genomic DNA with the immunoSEQ Assay. Prior to high-throughput sequencing, genomic DNA was amplified by bias-controlled multiplex PCR. Per the authors' processing: To quantify the absolute abundance of each unique TCRbeta CDR3 region, the sequences were collapsed and filtered. Clonality, defined as 1 minus Pielou's evenness, was calculated using only productive rearrangements. To compute tumor T-cell fraction, TCRbeta template counts were normalized to usable DNA, with usable DNA estimated from several housekeeping genes. Clones with significantly greater frequencies in on-treatment versus baseline samples were identified using a previously published method. The table comes from immuneACCESS by way of TCRdb, which keeps in-frame sequences with V and J called. Part of the clones is missing from these tables; in studies checked, under half for an unresolved V gene and the rest for unknown reasons. Clone size and V and J calls were adopted from that table, with D and trimming inferred from the DNA. The sample data list about 6,100 clones, and approximately 20% of these were observed just once. The ten largest make up roughly 15% of the sample.

The junction carries 13 bases between V and J, which are trimmed by 8 bases and 8 bases respectively. CDR1 and CDR2, looked up from the germline V gene (reference sequence), are GTSNPN and SVGIG. The CDR3 measures 11 amino acids from cysteine to phenylalanine. Only CDR3 DNA is held: 33 bases, read in frame from base 1. The rearrangement joined TRBV30 to TRBJ2-1; the D gene is perhaps TRBD1, from 5 matching bases. The sequencing used tumor tissue (inferred from file names), collected from a patient given nivolumab and ipilimumab in sequence. The receptor was derived from a human donor with melanoma. The base sequence is TGTGCCCAACCAAGGGGCTATGAGCAGTTCTTC. This codes for CAQPRGYEQFF.